This TCR beta chain comes out of a study of regulatory T cells in long-lasting Graves disease. Construction of the TCR beta libraries employed iRepertoire HTBI primers in conjunction with Arm-PCR of CDR3 regions. Each CDR3 protein gets one entry after TCRdb re-called the multiplex PCR reads with MiXCR. Of under 450,000 distinct CDR3 sequences listed, roughly 12% are singletons. Regarding this clonotype: Antigen: not known.

General study points: The study examined only peripheral blood, not thyroid tissue.

This CDR3 is built from 11 residues. Per germline, CDR1 GTSNPN and CDR2 SVGIG (reference sequence). The V end was cut by 5 bases, the J end by 11 bases, with 10 bases between. Time point of the sample: newly diagnosed GD, antithyroid drugs for less than 3 months. Preparation of the TCR library used RNA extracted from PBMCs. The sample was also reused in another study, on T cells in Graves' hyperthyroidism and ophthalmopathy.

This TCR was sampled from a woman between 18 and 29 years old with Graves disease. Sequenced here: peripheral blood mononuclear cells (PBMCs), sampled at new diagnosis, from a patient treated with antithyroid drugs. This rearrangement joins TRBV30 to TRBJ1-6; D may be TRBD1 (6 bases). Here the CDR3 reads CAWGGGPPLHF. The CDR3 coding sequence is TGTGCCTGGGGTGGGGGGCCACCCCTCCACTTT.